The 21 T cell receptor beta chains below come from one sample, sequenced in a study of blood T cell repertoires in COVID-19. Only in-frame clones appear in the TCRdb table, and some are missing; sequencing was by immunoSEQ multiplex PCR. Of around 120,000 clones in the sample, 65% to 90% were seen once. The sequenced sample was PBMCs or T cells enriched from blood (not recorded which). Receptor source: a woman aged 50 to 60 who had recovered from COVID-19.

In its sample, this clone was seen once. The rearrangement uses TRBV4-3 and TRBJ1-4; D unresolved. CDR3 length: 15 residues. CDR1 is LGHNA and CDR2 is YSLEER in the germline V gene. The V end lost 0 bases, the J end lost 7 bases, and 12 bases lay between the germline ends. In nucleotides, the CDR3 is TGCGCCAGCAGCCAAGAGGGCAGGAGGGTTGAAAAACTGTTTTTT. Protein: CASSQEGRRVEKLFF.

V usage is TRBV19 and J usage is TRBJ2-3, with a tentative D call TRBD2 (6 bases). This CDR3 is 19 amino acids long. Trimming stripped 3 bases from V and 2 bases from J, with 24 bases between. The germline V gene has CDR1 LNHDA and CDR2 SQIVND (reference sequence). DNA for the CDR3: TGTGCCAGTAGTATCGATTCGGAGGTATGGGGGGAGGACACAGATACGCAGTATTTT. This codes for CASSIDSEVWGEDTDTQYF.

CDR3 sequence (DNA): TGTGCCAGCAGTAAGCCCCCTAATTCACCCCTCCACTTT. It is translated as CASSKPPNSPLHF. The chain employs TRBV12-3 or TRBV12-4 and TRBJ1-6; D not certain. The CDR3 contains 13 residues. Trimming removed 5 bases from V and 6 bases from J, with 8 bases in between.

This sequence joins TRBV5-1 and TRBJ2-5; 7 nucleotides agree with TRBD2. V lost 0 bases, J lost 4 bases, and 9 bases stayed unmatched. The CDR3 loop spans 16 amino acids. The germline CDR1 and CDR2 sequences are SGHRS and YFSETQ. CDR3 in amino acids: CASSLDAAGMGETQYF. Written as DNA, the CDR3 is TGCGCCAGCAGCTTGGATGCAGCGGGGATGGGAGAGACCCAGTACTTC.

The chain employs TRBV11-2 and TRBJ2-7; no definite D call. This CDR3 is built from 12 residues. V was trimmed by 2 bases and J by 7 bases, leaving 9 bases between them. CDR1 SGHAT and CDR2 FQNNGV come from the germline V gene. CDR3 DNA sequence: TGTGCCAGCAGCTTAATCAGGCCAGAGCAGTACTTC. This translates into CASSLIRPEQYF. Together with reference TRBV11-2 and TRBJ2-7, the CDR3 gives the full variable domain: EAGVAQSPRYKIIEKRQSVAFWCNPISGHATLYWYQQILGQGPKLLIQFQNNGVVDDSQLPKDRFSAERLKGVDSTLKIQPAKLEDSAVYLCASSLIRPEQYFGPGTRLTVT.

The chain uses TRBV7-2 and TRBJ2-3; 10 bases map to TRBD2. CDR1 is SGHTA, CDR2 FQGNSA, per germline. V shed 5 bases, J shed 2 bases, and the junction held 7 bases outside the gene matches. The length of the CDR3 is 16 residues. CDR3: CASSPRAGGITDTQYF. In DNA form, the CDR3 reads TGTGCCAGCAGCCCACGAGCGGGGGGGATCACAGATACGCAGTATTTT.

The chain has TRBV18 and TRBJ2-3; 11 bases line up with TRBD2. CDR1 and CDR2 (germline): KGHSH, LQKENI. Trimming cost V 0 bases and J 5 bases; bases outside gene matches: 4. The CDR3 consists of 16 residues. CDR3 amino acids: CASSPPGLAVVDTQYF. Here the CDR3 DNA reads TGTGCCAGCTCACCACCGGGACTAGCGGTAGTAGATACGCAGTATTTT.

The CDR3 is CAIKGQGVLSGANVLTF. The CDR3 region has the DNA TGTGCCATCAAGGGACAGGGGGTCCTCTCTGGGGCCAACGTCCTGACTTTC. The J gene is TRBJ2-6, the V gene TRBV10-3; 11 nucleotides line up with TRBD1. This CDR3 contains 17 residues. V was pared by 7 bases and J by 0 bases, with 5 bases of the junction left unmatched. Germline V gene sequence: CDR1 ENHRY, CDR2 SYGVKD.

This chain uses TRBV2 with TRBJ2-5; D is uncertain. CDR3 length: 13 amino acids. Trimming left V 5 bases short and J 5 bases short, with 12 bases between. Germline assignment: CDR1 SNHLY and CDR2 FYNNEI. CDR3 in amino acids: CASSRDHGETQYF. The CDR3 DNA sequence: TGTGCCAGCAGTCGCGATCACGGGGAGACCCAGTACTTC.

This clone was seen once. The chain is built from TRBV2 and TRBJ1-5; 8 bases line up with TRBD1. This CDR3 region has 14 residues. Germline lookup yields CDR1 SNHLY and CDR2 FYNNEI. With 5 bases clipped from V and 5 bases from J, the junction kept 5 bases outside the gene matches. The CDR3 here is CASSSRTGYQPQHF. As DNA, the CDR3 is TGTGCCAGCAGTTCACGGACAGGGTATCAGCCCCAGCATTTT.

A few counts support this clone. The V gene is TRBV5-4, the J gene TRBJ2-7; 7 nucleotides match TRBD2. The CDR3 runs to 11 residues. V lost 7 bases to trimming and J lost 6 bases; unmatched junction nucleotides: 4. Per germline, CDR1 SGHNT and CDR2 YYREEE (reference sequence). The DNA of the CDR3 is TGTGCCAGCCTTGGGGGGGGCGAGCAGTACTTC. It codes for CASLGGGEQYF.

This clone was seen only once. The chain couples TRBV12-5 to TRBJ2-7; D not certain. Germline CDR1 reads LGHNT; CDR2 reads FRNRAP. V was pared by 3 bases and J by 3 bases, with 6 bases between. This CDR3 has 12 residues. CDR3 bases: TGTGCTAGTGGTTTCTACAGCTACGAGCAGTACTTC. As protein: CASGFYSYEQYF.

The chain has TRBV7-9 and TRBJ2-1; 7 nucleotides match TRBD1. Germline V lookup: CDR1 SEHNR, CDR2 FQNEAQ (reference sequence). This CDR3 region has 15 residues. The trim removed 2 bases at V and 6 bases at J, leaving 7 bases unmatched. The CDR3 sequence is CASSLRKQGINEQFF. The CDR3 nucleotides read TGTGCCAGCAGCTTAAGGAAACAGGGGATCAATGAGCAGTTCTTC. Together with reference TRBV7-9 and TRBJ2-1, the CDR3 gives the full variable domain: DTGVSQNPRHKITKRGQNVTFRCDPISEHNRLYWYRQTLGQGPEFLTYFQNEAQLEKSRLLSDRFSAERPKGSFSTLEIQRTEQGDSAMYLCASSLRKQGINEQFFGPGTRLTVL.

This clone turned up a few times. The chain combines TRBV7-8 with TRBJ2-5, with D possibly being TRBD2 (5 bases). The CDR3 is 15 amino acids. The germline CDR1 and CDR2 sequences are SGHVS and FQNEAQ. V shed 1 base and J shed 7 bases, with 16 bases lying between them. The CDR3 nucleotides read TGTGCCAGCAGCTTAGAGGGTATAGGCCGGGGGACCCAGTACTTC. Translation gives CASSLEGIGRGTQYF.

The chain couples TRBV9 to TRBJ2-1; D uncertain. Trimming cost V 0 bases and J 3 bases, with 10 bases left between them. The CDR3 sequence is 15 residues long. Per the germline V gene, CDR1 is SGDLS and CDR2 is YYNGEE. CDR3 sequence: CASSVGAAIYNEQFF. CDR3 DNA sequence: TGTGCCAGCAGCGTAGGGGCAGCTATCTACAATGAGCAGTTCTTC. Drawing the rest from reference TRBV9 and TRBJ2-1, the complete variable domain is DSGVTQTPKHLITATGQRVTLRCSPRSGDLSVYWYQQSLDQGLQFLIQYYNGEERAKGNILERFSAQQFPDLHSELNLSSLELGDSALYFCASSVGAAIYNEQFFGPGTRLTVL.

This sequence joins TRBV21-1 and TRBJ2-2; the table's D call, TRBD1, was not checked against the DNA. TRBV21-1 is noted as a pseudogene. CDR3 size: 14 residues. CDR3 in DNA: TGTGCCAGCAGAGACAGGGCAAACACCGGGGAGCTGTTTTTT. The encoded protein is CASRDRANTGELFF.

In regard to this clone: An end of the junction does not agree with germline; a read error may underlie this. The rearrangement joins TRBV12-3 or TRBV12-4 to TRBJ1-6; possible D gene TRBD1, 6 bases. The CDR3 loop spans 12 amino acids. This CDR3 is CASSLTWTAPSF. The CDR3, as DNA: TGTGCCAGCAGCCTAACTTGGACAGCGCCGAGCTTT.

The rearrangement joins TRBV10-3 to TRBJ2-7, with D tentatively TRBD1 (6 bases). The CDR3 runs 13 residues. The V end lost 4 bases, the J end lost 5 bases, and 12 bases lay between the germline ends. CDR1 is ENHRY and CDR2 is SYGVKD in the germline V gene. In DNA, the CDR3 is TGTGCCATCAGTGGGACAGCCGGGCACGAGCAGTACTTC. As protein: CAISGTAGHEQYF.

The gene calls are TRBV2 and TRBJ1-5, with 7 bases aligning to TRBD1. CDR1 SNHLY and CDR2 FYNNEI come from the germline V gene. V shed 4 bases and J 4 bases; nucleotides not matched to a gene: 7. The CDR3 is 15 amino acids. CDR3 sequence reads: CASSVQTGSNQPQHF. In DNA form, the CDR3 reads TGTGCCAGCAGTGTTCAGACAGGGTCAAATCAGCCCCAGCATTTT.

This clone appeared a few times. This chain connects TRBV2 to TRBJ2-5; 14 positions match TRBD2. Germline CDR1 reads SNHLY; CDR2 reads FYNNEI. This CDR3 spans 13 amino acids. V gave up 9 bases and J gave up 6 bases; unmatched junction bases: 3. The CDR3, as DNA: TGTGCCAGTGGGACTAGCGGGGGTAAGACCCAGTACTTC. Encoded protein: CASGTSGGKTQYF. The full variable domain, rest sourced from reference TRBV2 and TRBJ2-5, is EPEVTQTPSHQVTQMGQEVILRCVPISNHLYFYWYRQILGQKVEFLVSFYNNEISEKSEIFDDQFSVERPDGSNFTLKIRSTKLEDSAMYFCASGTSGGKTQYFGPGTRLLVL.

This chain links TRBV7-6 with TRBJ2-7; 9 bases match TRBD2. V was pared by 1 base and J by 2 bases, with 3 bases of the junction left unmatched. The CDR3 is 15 residues long. CDR1 and CDR2 from the germline V gene are SGHVS and FNYEAQ. CDR3 in amino acids: CASSLVTSGTYEQYF. Written as DNA, the CDR3 is TGTGCCAGCAGCTTAGTGACTAGCGGTACCTACGAGCAGTACTTC.